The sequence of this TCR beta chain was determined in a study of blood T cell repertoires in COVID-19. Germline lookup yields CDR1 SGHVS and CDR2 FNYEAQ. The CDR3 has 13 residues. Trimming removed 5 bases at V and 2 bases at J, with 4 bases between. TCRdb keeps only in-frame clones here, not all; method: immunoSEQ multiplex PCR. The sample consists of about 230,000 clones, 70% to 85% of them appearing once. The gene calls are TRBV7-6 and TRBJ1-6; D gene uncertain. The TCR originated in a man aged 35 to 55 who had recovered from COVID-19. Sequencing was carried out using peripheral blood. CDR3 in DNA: TGTGCCAGCAGCCAGACCTATAATTCACCCCTCCACTTT. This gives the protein CASSQTYNSPLHF.